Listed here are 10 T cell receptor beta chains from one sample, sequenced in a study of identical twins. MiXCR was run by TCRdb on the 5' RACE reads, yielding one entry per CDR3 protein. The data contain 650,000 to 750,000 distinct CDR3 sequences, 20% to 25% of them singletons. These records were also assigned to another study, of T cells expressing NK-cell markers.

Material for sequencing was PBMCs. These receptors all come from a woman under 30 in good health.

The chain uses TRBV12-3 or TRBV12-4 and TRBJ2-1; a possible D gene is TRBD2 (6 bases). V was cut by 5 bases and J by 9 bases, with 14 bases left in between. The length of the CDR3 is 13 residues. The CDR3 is CASSPNPGLEQFF. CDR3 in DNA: TGTGCCAGCAGTCCTAATCCGGGACTTGAGCAGTTCTTC.

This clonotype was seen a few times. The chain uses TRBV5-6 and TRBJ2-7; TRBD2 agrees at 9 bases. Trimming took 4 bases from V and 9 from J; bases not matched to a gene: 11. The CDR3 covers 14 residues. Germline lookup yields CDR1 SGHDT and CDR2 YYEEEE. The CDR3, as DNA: TGTGCCAGCAGCGATTTAGCGGGAGTCTTTGTGCAGTACTTC. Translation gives CASSDLAGVFVQYF.

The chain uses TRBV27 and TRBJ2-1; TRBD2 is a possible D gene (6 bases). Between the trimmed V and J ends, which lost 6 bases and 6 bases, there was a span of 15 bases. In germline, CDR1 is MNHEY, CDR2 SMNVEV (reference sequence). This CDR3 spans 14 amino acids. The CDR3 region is CASSHWREINEQFF. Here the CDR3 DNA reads TGTGCCAGCAGCCATTGGAGGGAGATCAATGAGCAGTTCTTC.

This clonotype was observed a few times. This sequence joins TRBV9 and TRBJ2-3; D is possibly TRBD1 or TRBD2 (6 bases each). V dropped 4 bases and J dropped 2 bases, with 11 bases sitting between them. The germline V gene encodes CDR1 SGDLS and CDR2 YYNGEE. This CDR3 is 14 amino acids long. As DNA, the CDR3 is TGTGCCAGCAGCCCCCGGGGGCTCACAGATACGCAGTATTTT. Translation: CASSPRGLTDTQYF.

CDR3 in amino acids: CASSLRSTSGRNEQFF. In nucleotides, the CDR3 is TGTGCCAGCAGTTTACGAAGTACTAGCGGGAGGAATGAGCAGTTCTTC. The chain is built from TRBV12-3 or TRBV12-4 and TRBJ2-1; 12 bases match TRBD2. Trimming cost V 2 bases and J 7 bases; bases outside gene matches: 6. The CDR3 contains 16 residues.

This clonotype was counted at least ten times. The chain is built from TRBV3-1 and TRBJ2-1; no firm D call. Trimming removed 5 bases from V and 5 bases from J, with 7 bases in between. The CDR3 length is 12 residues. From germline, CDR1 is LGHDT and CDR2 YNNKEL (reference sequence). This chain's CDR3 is CASSFSDNEQFF. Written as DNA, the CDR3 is TGTGCCAGCAGCTTCTCGGACAATGAGCAGTTCTTC.

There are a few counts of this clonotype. The chain's CDR3 is CASSFPEIRGNEQFF. CDR3 sequence (DNA): TGTGCCAGCAGTTTTCCGGAAATCAGGGGCAATGAGCAGTTCTTC. The chain is built from TRBV28 and TRBJ2-1, with a weak D call TRBD1 (6 bases). The CDR3 totals 15 residues. V was cut by 3 bases and J by 6 bases, with 15 bases left in between. CDR1 and CDR2 (germline): MDHEN, SYDVKM.

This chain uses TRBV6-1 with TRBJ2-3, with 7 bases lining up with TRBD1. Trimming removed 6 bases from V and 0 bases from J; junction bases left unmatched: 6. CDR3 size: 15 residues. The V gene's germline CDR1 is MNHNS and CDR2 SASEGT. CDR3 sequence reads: CASSRNRGSTDTQYF. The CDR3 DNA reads TGTGCCAGCAGCCGCAACAGGGGTAGCACAGATACGCAGTATTTT.

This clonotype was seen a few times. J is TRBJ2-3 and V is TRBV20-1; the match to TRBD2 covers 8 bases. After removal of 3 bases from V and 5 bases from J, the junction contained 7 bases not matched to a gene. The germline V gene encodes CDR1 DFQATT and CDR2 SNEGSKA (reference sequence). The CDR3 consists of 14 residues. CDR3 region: CSARDGRAGDTQYF. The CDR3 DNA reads TGCAGTGCTAGGGACGGGAGGGCTGGAGATACGCAGTATTTT.

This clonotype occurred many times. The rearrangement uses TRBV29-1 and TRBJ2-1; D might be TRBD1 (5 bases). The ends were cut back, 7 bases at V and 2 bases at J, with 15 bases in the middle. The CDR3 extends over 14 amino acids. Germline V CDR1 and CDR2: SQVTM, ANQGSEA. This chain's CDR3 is CSAEIRAAYNEQFF. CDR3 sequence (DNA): TGCAGCGCCGAAATCAGGGCCGCCTACAATGAGCAGTTCTTC.